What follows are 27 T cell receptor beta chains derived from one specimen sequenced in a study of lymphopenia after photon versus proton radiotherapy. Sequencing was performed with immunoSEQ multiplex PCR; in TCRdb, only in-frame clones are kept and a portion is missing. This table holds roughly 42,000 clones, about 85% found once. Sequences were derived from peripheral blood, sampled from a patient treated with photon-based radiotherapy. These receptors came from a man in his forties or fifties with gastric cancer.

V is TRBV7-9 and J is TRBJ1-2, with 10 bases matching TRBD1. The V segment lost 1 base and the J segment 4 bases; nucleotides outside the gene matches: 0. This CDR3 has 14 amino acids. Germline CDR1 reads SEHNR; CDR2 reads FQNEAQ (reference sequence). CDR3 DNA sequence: TGTGCCAGCAGCTTAGGGGACAGGGGCTATGGCTACACCTTC. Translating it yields CASSLGDRGYGYTF.

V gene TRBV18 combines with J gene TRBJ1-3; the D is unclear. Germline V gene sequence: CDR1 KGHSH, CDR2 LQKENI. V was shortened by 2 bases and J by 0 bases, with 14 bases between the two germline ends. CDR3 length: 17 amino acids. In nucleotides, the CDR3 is TGTGCCAGCTCACCAGTGAGGATACTCTCCTCTGGAAACACCATATATTTT. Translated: CASSPVRILSSGNTIYF.

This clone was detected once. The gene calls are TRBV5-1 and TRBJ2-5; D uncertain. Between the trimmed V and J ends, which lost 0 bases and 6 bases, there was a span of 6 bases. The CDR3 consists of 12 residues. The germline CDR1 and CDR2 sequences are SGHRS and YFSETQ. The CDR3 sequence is CASSLAPKTQYF. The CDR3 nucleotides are TGCGCCAGCAGCTTGGCCCCAAAGACCCAGTACTTC.

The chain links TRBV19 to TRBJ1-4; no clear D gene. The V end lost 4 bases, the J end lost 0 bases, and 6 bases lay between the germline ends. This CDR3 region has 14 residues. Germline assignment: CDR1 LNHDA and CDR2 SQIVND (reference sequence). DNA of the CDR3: TGTGCCAGTAGTAGGCGTGCAACTAATGAAAAACTGTTTTTT. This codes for CASSRRATNEKLFF.

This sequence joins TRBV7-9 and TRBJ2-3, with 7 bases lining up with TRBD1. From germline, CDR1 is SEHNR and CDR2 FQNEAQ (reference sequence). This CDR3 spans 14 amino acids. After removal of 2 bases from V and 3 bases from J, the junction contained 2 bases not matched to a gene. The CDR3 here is CASSLRGQTDTQYF. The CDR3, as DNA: TGTGCCAGCAGCTTAAGGGGGCAGACAGATACGCAGTATTTT.

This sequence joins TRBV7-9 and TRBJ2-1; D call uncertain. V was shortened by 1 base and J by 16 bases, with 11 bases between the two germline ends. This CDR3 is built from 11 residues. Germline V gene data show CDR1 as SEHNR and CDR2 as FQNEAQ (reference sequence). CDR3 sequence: CASSLGTSTFF. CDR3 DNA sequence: TGTGCCAGCAGCTTAGGGACCTCGACATTCTTC.

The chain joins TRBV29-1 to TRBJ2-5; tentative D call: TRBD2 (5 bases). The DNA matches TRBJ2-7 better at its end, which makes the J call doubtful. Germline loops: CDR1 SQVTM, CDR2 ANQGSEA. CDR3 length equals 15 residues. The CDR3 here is CSVVRTWTGTYEQYF. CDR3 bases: TGCAGCGTTGTTAGAACCTGGACGGGGACCTACGAGCAGTACTTC.

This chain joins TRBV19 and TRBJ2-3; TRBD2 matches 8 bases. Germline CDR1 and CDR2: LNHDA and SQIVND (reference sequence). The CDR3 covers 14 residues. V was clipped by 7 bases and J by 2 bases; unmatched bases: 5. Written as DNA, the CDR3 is TGTGCCAGTACCCGCGGGGGGACCACAGATACGCAGTATTTT. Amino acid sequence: CASTRGGTTDTQYF.

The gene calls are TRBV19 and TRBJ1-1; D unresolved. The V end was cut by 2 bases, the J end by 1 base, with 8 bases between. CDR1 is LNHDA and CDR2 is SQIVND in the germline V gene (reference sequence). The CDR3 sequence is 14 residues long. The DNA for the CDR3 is TGTGCCAGTAGTATATTCGGGCAGAACACTGAAGCTTTCTTT. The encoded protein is CASSIFGQNTEAFF.

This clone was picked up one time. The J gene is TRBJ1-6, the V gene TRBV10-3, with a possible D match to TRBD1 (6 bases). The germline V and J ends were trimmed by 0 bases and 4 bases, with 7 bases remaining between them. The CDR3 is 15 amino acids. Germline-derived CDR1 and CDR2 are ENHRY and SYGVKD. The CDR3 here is CAISESGQYNSPLHF. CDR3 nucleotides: TGTGCCATCAGTGAGTCTGGACAGTATAATTCACCCCTCCACTTT.

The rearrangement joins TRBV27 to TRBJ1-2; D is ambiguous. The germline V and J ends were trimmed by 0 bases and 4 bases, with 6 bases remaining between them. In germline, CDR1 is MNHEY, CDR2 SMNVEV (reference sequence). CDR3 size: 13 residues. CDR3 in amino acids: CASSLSATYGYTF. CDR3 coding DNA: TGTGCCAGCAGTTTATCGGCTACCTATGGCTACACCTTC.

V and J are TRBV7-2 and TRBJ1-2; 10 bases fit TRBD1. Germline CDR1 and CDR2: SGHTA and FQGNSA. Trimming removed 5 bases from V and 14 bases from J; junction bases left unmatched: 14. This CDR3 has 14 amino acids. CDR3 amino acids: CASSPRQGAGFGTF. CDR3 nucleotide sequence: TGTGCCAGCAGCCCGAGACAGGGGGCGGGATTTGGGACCTTC.

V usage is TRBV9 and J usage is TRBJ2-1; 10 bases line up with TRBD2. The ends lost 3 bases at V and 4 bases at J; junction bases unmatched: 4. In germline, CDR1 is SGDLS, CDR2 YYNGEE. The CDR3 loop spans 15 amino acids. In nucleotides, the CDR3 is TGTGCCAGCAGCGGAGCTAGCGGGGGTTACAATGAGCAGTTCTTC. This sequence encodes CASSGASGGYNEQFF.

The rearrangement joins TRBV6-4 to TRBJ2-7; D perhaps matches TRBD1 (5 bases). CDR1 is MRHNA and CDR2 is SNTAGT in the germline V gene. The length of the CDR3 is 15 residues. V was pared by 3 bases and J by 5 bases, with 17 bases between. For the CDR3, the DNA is TGTGCCAGCAGTGAAGATGCAGGGCCTTTCAACGAGCAGTACTTC. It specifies CASSEDAGPFNEQYF.

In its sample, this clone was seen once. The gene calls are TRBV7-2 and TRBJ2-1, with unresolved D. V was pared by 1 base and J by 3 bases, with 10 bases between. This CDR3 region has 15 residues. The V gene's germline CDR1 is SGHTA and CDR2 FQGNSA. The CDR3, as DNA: TGTGCCAGCAGCTTAGAGGGTCAGGACTACAATGAGCAGTTCTTC. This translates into CASSLEGQDYNEQFF.

The CDR3 sequence is CASSTGQNTEAFF. The DNA for the CDR3 is TGTGCCAGCAGCACAGGGCAGAACACTGAAGCTTTCTTT. The J gene is TRBJ1-1, the V gene TRBV14, with D possibly TRBD1 on 6 matching bases. The germline gives CDR1 SGHDN, CDR2 FVKESK. The CDR3 is made up of 13 amino acids. V lost 5 bases to trimming and J lost 1 base, with 8 bases between them.

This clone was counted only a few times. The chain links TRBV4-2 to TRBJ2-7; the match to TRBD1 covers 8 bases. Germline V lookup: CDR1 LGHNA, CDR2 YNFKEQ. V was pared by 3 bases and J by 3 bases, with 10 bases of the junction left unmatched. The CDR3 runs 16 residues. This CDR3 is CASSHMAGTGDYEQYF. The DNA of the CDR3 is TGTGCCAGCAGCCATATGGCCGGGACAGGCGACTACGAGCAGTACTTC.

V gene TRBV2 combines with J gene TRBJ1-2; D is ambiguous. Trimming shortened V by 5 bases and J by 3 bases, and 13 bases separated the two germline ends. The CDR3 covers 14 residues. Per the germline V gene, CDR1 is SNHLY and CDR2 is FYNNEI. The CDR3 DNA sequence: TGTGCCAGCAGTTGGACGCCGGACTACTATGGCTACACCTTC. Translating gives CASSWTPDYYGYTF.

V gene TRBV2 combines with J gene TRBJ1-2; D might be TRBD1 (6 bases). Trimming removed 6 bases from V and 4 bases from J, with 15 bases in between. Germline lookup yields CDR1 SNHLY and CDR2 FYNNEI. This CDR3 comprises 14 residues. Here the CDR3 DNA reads TGTGCCAGCAGCCCTCTCCCAGGGGCCTATGGCTACACCTTC. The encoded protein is CASSPLPGAYGYTF. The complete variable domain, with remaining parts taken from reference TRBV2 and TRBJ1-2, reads EPEVTQTPSHQVTQMGQEVILRCVPISNHLYFYWYRQILGQKVEFLVSFYNNEISEKSEIFDDQFSVERPDGSNFTLKIRSTKLEDSAMYFCASSPLPGAYGYTFGSGTRLTVV.

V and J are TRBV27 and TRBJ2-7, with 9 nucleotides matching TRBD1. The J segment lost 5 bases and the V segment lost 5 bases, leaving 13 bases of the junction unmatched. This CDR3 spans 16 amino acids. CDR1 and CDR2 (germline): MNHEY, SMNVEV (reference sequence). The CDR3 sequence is CASSPRRDRAYNEQYF. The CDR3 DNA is TGTGCCAGCAGTCCTAGAAGGGACAGGGCATACAACGAGCAGTACTTC.

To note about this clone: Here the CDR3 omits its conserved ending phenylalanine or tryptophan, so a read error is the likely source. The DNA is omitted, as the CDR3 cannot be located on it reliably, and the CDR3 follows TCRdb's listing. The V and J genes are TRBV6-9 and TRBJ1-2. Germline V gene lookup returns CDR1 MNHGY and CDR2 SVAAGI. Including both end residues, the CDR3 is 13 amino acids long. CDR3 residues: CASSAESPYGKTY.

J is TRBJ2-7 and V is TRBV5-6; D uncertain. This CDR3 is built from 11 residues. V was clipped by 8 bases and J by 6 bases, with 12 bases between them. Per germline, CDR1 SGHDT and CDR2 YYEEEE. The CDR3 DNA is TGTGCCAGGTCGACCCACCCCGAGCAGTACTTC. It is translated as CARSTHPEQYF.

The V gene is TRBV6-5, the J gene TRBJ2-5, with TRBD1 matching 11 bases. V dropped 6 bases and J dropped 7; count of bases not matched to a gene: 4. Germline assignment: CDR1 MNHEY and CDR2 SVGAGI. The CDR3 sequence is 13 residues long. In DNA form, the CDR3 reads TGTGCCAGCAGCACCGGGACAGGGGGGACCCAGTACTTC. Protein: CASSTGTGGTQYF.

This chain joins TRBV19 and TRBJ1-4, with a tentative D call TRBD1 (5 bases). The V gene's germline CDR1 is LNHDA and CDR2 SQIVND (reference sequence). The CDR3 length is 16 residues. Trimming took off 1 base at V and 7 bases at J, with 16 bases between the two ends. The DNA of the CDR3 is TGTGCCAGTAGTATAGGCCGTCAGGGCGTAGGTGAAAAACTGTTTTTT. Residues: CASSIGRQGVGEKLFF. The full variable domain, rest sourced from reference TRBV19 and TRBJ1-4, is DGGITQSPKYLFRKEGQNVTLSCEQNLNHDAMYWYRQDPGQGLRLIYYSQIVNDFQKGDIAEGYSVSREKKESFPLTVTSAQKNPTAFYLCASSIGRQGVGEKLFFGSGTQLSVL.

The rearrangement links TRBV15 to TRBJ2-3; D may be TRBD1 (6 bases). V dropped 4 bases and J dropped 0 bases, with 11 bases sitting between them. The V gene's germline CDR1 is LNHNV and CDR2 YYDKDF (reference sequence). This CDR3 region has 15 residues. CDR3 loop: CATSTRQASTDTQYF. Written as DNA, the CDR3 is TGTGCCACCAGCACCCGACAGGCTAGCACAGATACGCAGTATTTT.

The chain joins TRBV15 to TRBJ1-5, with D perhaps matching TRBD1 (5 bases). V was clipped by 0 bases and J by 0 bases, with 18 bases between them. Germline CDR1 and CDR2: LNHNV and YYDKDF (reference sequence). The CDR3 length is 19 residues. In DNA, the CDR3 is TGTGCCACCAGCAGAGATAGGCAGGGCCAGGGTCGTAGCAATCAGCCCCAGCATTTT. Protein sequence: CATSRDRQGQGRSNQPQHF.

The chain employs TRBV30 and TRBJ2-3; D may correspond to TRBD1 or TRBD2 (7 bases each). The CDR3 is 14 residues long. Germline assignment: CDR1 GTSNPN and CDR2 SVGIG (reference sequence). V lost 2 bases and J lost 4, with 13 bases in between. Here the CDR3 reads CAWSTQGGADTQYF. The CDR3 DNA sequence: TGTGCCTGGAGTACCCAGGGGGGGGCAGATACGCAGTATTTT.